A single sample is the source of the 6 T cell receptor beta chains below, sequenced in a study of CD8+CD57+ T cells in acquired aplastic anemia (dated by TCRdb to the late 2010s). The sample was run on an Illumina HiSeq 2000. Profiling of TCR beta VDJ combinations and CDR3 sequences used genomic DNA as the template. TCRdb reworked the public reads: Q25 trimming with fastp, MiXCR clone assembly, productive beta chains retained. Rows with a matching CDR3 protein are joined into one entry that keeps the most common DNA and genes. Across this sample there are 150,000 to 200,000 distinct CDR3 sequences, with about three fifths seen only once. 40% to 55% of the sample is taken by the ten largest. The sequencing input was sorted CD4+, CD8+, or CD8+CD57+ T cells (not recorded which) from PBMCs. These receptors all come from a human donor with severe aplastic anemia or a healthy control (not recorded which).

This clonotype occurred many times. The CDR3 protein is CASRGTNEKLFF. As DNA, the CDR3 is TGTGCCAGCCGGGGGACTAATGAAAAACTGTTTTTT. V gene TRBV7-9 combines with J gene TRBJ1-4, with a possible D match to TRBD1 (5 bases). CDR1 is SEHNR and CDR2 is FQNEAQ in the germline V gene (reference sequence). CDR3 size: 12 residues. Between the trimmed V and J ends, which lost 8 bases and 2 bases, there was a span of 6 bases.

This chain uses TRBV20-1 with TRBJ2-3, with TRBD2 matching 8 bases. The germline V gene encodes CDR1 DFQATT and CDR2 SNEGSKA (reference sequence). V lost 5 bases to trimming and J lost 1 base; unmatched junction nucleotides: 8. CDR3 size: 15 residues. The CDR3 nucleotides read TGCAGTGCTCGGATAGCGGGACTACGCACAGATACGCAGTATTTT. The encoded protein is CSARIAGLRTDTQYF.

Ten or more counts support this clonotype. The rearrangement joins TRBV19 to TRBJ1-2, with D unresolved. The germline V gene encodes CDR1 LNHDA and CDR2 SQIVND (reference sequence). V was clipped by 7 bases and J by 4 bases, with 13 bases between them. CDR3 length equals 13 residues. The CDR3 is CASNHAEGYGYTF. CDR3 DNA sequence: TGTGCCAGTAACCACGCGGAAGGCTATGGCTACACCTTC.

The CDR3 DNA sequence: TGTGCCAGCAGCTTGCAGGGCGCGAACACTGAAGCTTTCTTT. This encodes CASSLQGANTEAFF. The chain is built from TRBV7-3 and TRBJ1-1; TRBD1 might be the D (5 bases). Germline CDR1 is SGHTA and CDR2 is FQGTGA. CDR3 size: 14 residues. V shed 3 bases and J shed 1 base, with 9 bases lying between them. Using reference TRBV7-3 and TRBJ1-1 for the parts outside the CDR3, the full variable domain is GAGVSQTPSNKVTEKGKYVELRCDPISGHTALYWYRQSLGQGPEFLIYFQGTGAADDSGLPNDRFFAVRPEGSVSTLKIQRTERGDSAVYLCASSLQGANTEAFFGQGTRLTVV.

This clonotype has a handful of counts. The chain is built from TRBV10-2 and TRBJ1-2; 11 nucleotides align to TRBD1. The V segment lost 6 bases and the J segment 12 bases; nucleotides outside the gene matches: 9. The CDR3 contains 13 residues. Per the germline V gene, CDR1 is WSHSY and CDR2 is SAAADI. The CDR3, as DNA: TGCGCCAGCAGGCCGGGACAGGGGGTCGGCCACACCTTC. Its translation is CASRPGQGVGHTF.

The chain is built from TRBV19 and TRBJ2-2; D gene ambiguous. V gave up 8 bases and J gave up 7 bases, with 5 bases separating them. This CDR3 region has 10 residues. Germline V gene lookup returns CDR1 LNHDA and CDR2 SQIVND (reference sequence). The CDR3 coding sequence is TGTGCCAGTCTCGGCGGGGAGCTGTTTTTT. Protein sequence: CASLGGELFF.